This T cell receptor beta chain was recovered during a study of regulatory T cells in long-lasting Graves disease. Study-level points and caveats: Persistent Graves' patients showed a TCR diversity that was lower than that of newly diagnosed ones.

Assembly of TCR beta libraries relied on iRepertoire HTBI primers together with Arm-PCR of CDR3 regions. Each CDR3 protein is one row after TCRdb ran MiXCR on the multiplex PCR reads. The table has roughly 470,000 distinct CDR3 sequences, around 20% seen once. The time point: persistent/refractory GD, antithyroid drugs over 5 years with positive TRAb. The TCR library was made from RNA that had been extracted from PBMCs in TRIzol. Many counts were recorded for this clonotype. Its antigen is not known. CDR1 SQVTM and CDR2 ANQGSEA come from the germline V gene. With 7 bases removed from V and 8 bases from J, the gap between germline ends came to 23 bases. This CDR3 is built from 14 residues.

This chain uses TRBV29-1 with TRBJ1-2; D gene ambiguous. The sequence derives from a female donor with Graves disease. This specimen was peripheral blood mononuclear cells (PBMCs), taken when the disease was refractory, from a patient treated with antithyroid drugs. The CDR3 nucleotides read TGCAGCGCATACGATGTGGCTAACTTCGGGGGCTACACCTTC. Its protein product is CSAYDVANFGGYTF.